Below are 8 T cell receptor beta chains sequenced from a single sample in a study of regulatory T cells in long-lasting Graves disease. Stated time point: persistent/refractory GD, antithyroid drugs over 5 years with positive TRAb. PBMC RNA served as the TCR library source. HTBI primers from iRepertoire and Arm-PCR of CDR3 regions yielded the TCR beta libraries. TCRdb reprocessed the multiplex PCR reads via MiXCR and lists one record per CDR3 protein. In the table there are approximately 400,000 distinct CDR3 sequences, approximately 23% of which are singletons. The sequenced sample was peripheral blood mononuclear cells (PBMCs), obtained when the disease was refractory, from a patient treated with antithyroid drugs. The receptor source for this set is a woman aged 35 to 49 with Graves disease.

In regard to this clonotype: Mismatch with germline at one junction end may stem from a read error. The chain recombines TRBV18 with TRBJ1-1, with D maybe TRBD1 (6 bases). This CDR3 region has 16 residues. Per the germline V gene, CDR1 is KGHSH and CDR2 is LQKENI. The CDR3, as DNA: TGTGCTAGCTCACCCATGGATAGGGGGACGAACACTGAAGCTTTCTTT. Encoded protein: CASSPMDRGTNTEAFF.

The chain is built from TRBV6-1 and TRBJ2-2; 7 bases agree with TRBD1. The CDR3 is 14 residues long. V shed 5 bases and J 3 bases; nucleotides not matched to a gene: 3. The germline V gene has CDR1 MNHNS and CDR2 SASEGT. As DNA, the CDR3 is TGTGCCAGCAGTCAGGGGGATGACACCGGGGAGCTGTTTTTT. Translation gives CASSQGDDTGELFF.

The chain recombines TRBV7-8 with TRBJ2-5; D is unresolved. Germline CDR1 SGHVS, CDR2 FQNEAQ. V shed 6 bases and J shed 2 bases, with 13 bases lying between them. The CDR3 has 14 residues. CDR3 in amino acids: CASSEFPRQETQYF. As DNA, the CDR3 is TGTGCCAGCAGTGAGTTTCCCCGTCAAGAGACCCAGTACTTC.

The chain combines TRBV6-2 or TRBV6-3 with TRBJ2-2; perhaps TRBD1 as D (6 bases). This CDR3 contains 17 residues. Per germline, CDR1 MNHEY and CDR2 SVGEGT. V lost 5 bases, J lost 9 bases, and 25 bases lay in between. The CDR3 DNA follows: TGTGCCAGCAGTCTGGGACAATTAGTTCCGGAAGTTCGGGAGCTGTTTTTT. Its translation: CASSLGQLVPEVRELFF.

The sample holds a few counts of this clonotype. The chain couples TRBV9 to TRBJ1-2; no clear D. CDR3 size: 15 residues. In germline, CDR1 is SGDLS, CDR2 YYNGEE. Trimming left V 2 bases short and J 0 bases short, with 11 bases between. The CDR3 DNA follows: TGTGCCAGCAGCGTTAGTCCGGGAGCTAACTATGGCTACACCTTC. It yields the protein CASSVSPGANYGYTF.

V gene TRBV7-8 combines with J gene TRBJ2-7; 7 nucleotides align to TRBD1. Germline values: CDR1 SGHVS, CDR2 FQNEAQ. This CDR3 region has 17 residues. The ends lost 5 bases at V and 6 bases at J; junction bases unmatched: 19. The DNA of the CDR3 is TGTGCCAGCAGCCACTTTCCTAACGGGCAGGGGGTCGGCGAGCAGTACTTC. Its translation: CASSHFPNGQGVGEQYF.

Of note for this clonotype: Mismatch with germline at one junction end may stem from a read error. This chain links TRBV7-7 with TRBJ2-1, with 13 bases identical to TRBD2. This CDR3 has 17 residues. Per germline, CDR1 SSHAT and CDR2 FNYEAQ (reference sequence). In DNA form, the CDR3 reads TGTGCTAGCAGCCCAAAAACTAGCGGGAGGGGGTACAATGAGCAGTTCTTC. The encoded protein is CASSPKTSGRGYNEQFF.

This clonotype was recorded at least ten times. The genes are TRBV25-1 and TRBJ2-5; 7 positions match TRBD1. The CDR3 has 16 amino acids. Losses at the gene ends were 8 bases for V and 2 bases for J; bases not matched to a gene: 14. Looked up from germline, CDR1 is MGHDK and CDR2 is SYGVNS. The CDR3 DNA follows: TGTGCCAGCGGACCCCCCAGGGGGACAGCGCAAGAGACCCAGTACTTC. This encodes CASGPPRGTAQETQYF.